Given below is one TCR beta chain in context. Authors' data handling: The assay estimated nucleated cells by amplifying reference gene primers. The protocol was immunoSEQ multiplex PCR, while the TCRdb copy is restricted to in-frame clones and leaves out a portion. The DNA gave D and trimming, while V, J and clone size come from that table. Of 250,000 to 300,000 clones listed, approximately 87% were seen once; the top ten hold approximately 12%. The germline V gene encodes CDR1 SGHRS and CDR2 YFSETQ. The CDR3 runs to 14 residues. V was trimmed by 3 bases and J by 2 bases, leaving 12 bases between them. This sample is part of a study of blood T cell repertoires in COVID-19. In the study overall: Researchers got acute and convalescent COVID-19 samples from the United States, Italy and Spain. From T cells, B-cell-depleted T cells, or PBMCs came the material, which was cDNA or gDNA.

Sequencing was carried out using peripheral blood. The TCR originated in a woman aged 25 to 39 with COVID-19, enrolled during active disease. The rearrangement joins TRBV5-1 to TRBJ2-7, with a possible D match to TRBD1 (6 bases). The CDR3 is CASSYRDKTYEQYF. In DNA, the CDR3 is TGCGCCAGCAGCTACCGGGACAAGACCTACGAGCAGTACTTC.